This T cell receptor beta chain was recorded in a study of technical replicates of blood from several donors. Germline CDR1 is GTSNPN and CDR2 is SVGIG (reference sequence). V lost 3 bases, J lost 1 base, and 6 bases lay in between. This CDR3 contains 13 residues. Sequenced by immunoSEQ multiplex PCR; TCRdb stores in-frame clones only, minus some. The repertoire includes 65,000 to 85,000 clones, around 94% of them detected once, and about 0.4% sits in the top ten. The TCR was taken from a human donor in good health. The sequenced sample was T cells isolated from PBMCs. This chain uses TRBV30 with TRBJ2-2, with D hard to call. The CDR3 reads CAWSPRNTGELFF. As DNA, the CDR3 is TGTGCCTGGAGCCCCCGGAACACCGGGGAGCTGTTTTTT.